This TCR beta chain was observed in a study of T cells in Graves' hyperthyroidism and ophthalmopathy. TCR beta CDR3 sequences were amplified from RNA transcripts. An initial round of RT-PCR targeting the TCR CDR3 relied on the HTBI primer set. From the multiplex PCR reads, TCRdb called clonotypes with MiXCR, one entry per CDR3 protein. The sample records approximately 600,000 distinct CDR3 sequences, 14% being singletons. This clonotype was counted between two and nine times. One junction end does not reproduce the germline sequence, and a read error may be involved. The CDR3 length is 13 residues. Germline values: CDR1 LGHDT, CDR2 YNNKEL (reference sequence).

V and J are TRBV3-1 and TRBJ2-2; no clear D. This receptor was taken from a woman aged 18-29 years with Graves' ophthalmopathy. Material for sequencing was blood. CDR3 sequence: CASRQDNTGELFF. The CDR3 DNA sequence: TGTGCCAGCCGCCAAGATAACACCGGGGAGCTGTTTTTT.